Below are 26 T cell receptor beta chains sequenced from a single sample in a study of radiotherapy plus CTLA-4 blockade in lung cancer. TCRdb keeps only in-frame clones here, not all; method: immunoSEQ multiplex PCR. The sample includes roughly 130,000 clones, 75% to 90% of them seen just once. This sample comprised peripheral blood, obtained from a patient treated with radiotherapy plus ipilimumab. The receptor source for this set is a human donor with non-small cell lung cancer that progressed on radiotherapy plus ipilimumab.

This chain links TRBV4-2 with TRBJ2-1; TRBD2 matches at 11 bases. The CDR3 is made up of 21 amino acids. The ends lost 0 bases at V and 0 bases at J; junction bases unmatched: 13. Germline CDR1 reads LGHNA; CDR2 reads YNFKEQ. In DNA form, the CDR3 reads TGTGCCAGCAGCCAAGAAGTGACCGGGACTAGCGGCCTTAGCTCCTACAATGAGCAGTTCTTC. It yields the protein CASSQEVTGTSGLSSYNEQFF.

The CDR3 here is CASSHALGNEQFF. The CDR3 coding sequence is TGTGCCAGCAGCCATGCTCTTGGGAATGAGCAGTTCTTC. The chain couples TRBV11-3 to TRBJ2-1; D gene unclear. This CDR3 contains 13 residues. The germline V gene has CDR1 SGHNT and CDR2 YENEEA. V dropped 5 bases and J dropped 7 bases, with 12 bases sitting between them.

This clone came up a few times. The CDR3 loop reads CASSKDRGPWEQYF. The DNA of the CDR3 is TGTGCCAGTTCCAAAGACAGGGGGCCGTGGGAGCAGTACTTC. J is TRBJ2-7 and V is TRBV19; 10 nucleotides match TRBD1. This CDR3 region has 14 residues. Germline V gene lookup returns CDR1 LNHDA and CDR2 SQIVND (reference sequence). V shed 8 bases and J 7 bases; nucleotides not matched to a gene: 11.

Note on this clone: Since no conserved phenylalanine or tryptophan closes the CDR3, a read error is the likely cause. The DNA is omitted, as the CDR3 cannot be located on it reliably, and the CDR3 follows TCRdb's listing. The rearrangement uses TRBV12-2 and TRBJ2-7; TRBD2 is the table's D call and was not checked against the DNA. TRBV12-2 is marked as a pseudogene. Ends included, the CDR3 has 14 residues. The CDR3 sequence: CASRLPDHRNGEAP.

The chain couples TRBV30 to TRBJ1-3; tentatively, D is TRBD1 (5 bases). Trimming removed 5 bases at V and 2 bases at J, with 19 bases between. The CDR3 length is 16 residues. Per the germline V gene, CDR1 is GTSNPN and CDR2 is SVGIG (reference sequence). The CDR3 coding sequence is TGTGCCTGGCAACTCAGCTTTTCAGGGACTGGAAACACCATATATTTT. This encodes CAWQLSFSGTGNTIYF.

V and J are TRBV19 and TRBJ1-3; D remains ambiguous. The CDR3 contains 14 residues. Trimming cost V 2 bases and J 2 bases, with 7 bases left between them. The V gene's germline CDR1 is LNHDA and CDR2 SQIVND (reference sequence). CDR3 loop: CASSIITAGNTIYF. CDR3 coding DNA: TGTGCCAGTAGTATAATAACAGCTGGAAACACCATATATTTT.

The V call is TRBV19, the J call TRBJ1-5, with D perhaps TRBD1 (6 bases). CDR3 length: 14 residues. The germline gives CDR1 LNHDA, CDR2 SQIVND (reference sequence). V lost 5 bases to trimming and J lost 7 bases, with 15 bases between them. The CDR3 nucleotides read TGTGCCAGTAGTCTGGGACATAAGGCGCAGCCCCAGCATTTT. Translated: CASSLGHKAQPQHF.

The chain has TRBV20-1 and TRBJ2-1; unclear D gene. Germline-derived CDR1 and CDR2 are DFQATT and SNEGSKA (reference sequence). V lost 3 bases and J 4 bases, leaving 4 bases between the germline ends. The CDR3 is made up of 11 amino acids. CDR3 DNA: TGCAGTGCTAGGGGTTACAATGAGCAGTTCTTC. This codes for CSARGYNEQFF.

This clone was seen just once. The chain employs TRBV19 and TRBJ1-5, with D possibly matching TRBD1 (6 bases). Germline V gene sequence: CDR1 LNHDA, CDR2 SQIVND (reference sequence). The V gene lost 6 bases and the J gene lost 0 bases, with 18 bases spanning the gap. The CDR3 covers 17 residues. The CDR3 is CASRRREGEYSNQPQHF. The DNA for the CDR3 is TGTGCCAGTAGACGCCGGGAGGGGGAATATAGCAATCAGCCCCAGCATTTT.

The chain is built from TRBV13 and TRBJ2-5; TRBD1 matches 7 bases. The V and J ends lost 5 bases and 1 base, in that order; junction bases with no gene match: 4. Germline CDR1 PRHDT, CDR2 FYEKMQ (reference sequence). This CDR3 has 14 amino acids. The chain's CDR3 is CASSLRQGQETQYF. In nucleotides, the CDR3 is TGTGCCAGCAGCCTCAGACAGGGCCAAGAGACCCAGTACTTC. Variable domain in full (rest from reference TRBV13 and TRBJ2-5): AAGVIQSPRHLIKEKRETATLKCYPIPRHDTVYWYQQGPGQDPQFLISFYEKMQSDKGSIPDRFSAQQFSDYHSELNMSSLELGDSALYFCASSLRQGQETQYFGPGTRLLVL.

The V gene is TRBV10-2, the J gene TRBJ1-2; D remains unclear. From germline, CDR1 is WSHSY and CDR2 SAAADI. V lost 0 bases and J 4 bases, leaving 9 bases between the germline ends. The CDR3 has 14 residues. The CDR3 DNA sequence: TGCGCCAGCAGTGAGTCGGGGAAGGTCTATGGCTACACCTTC. Translation gives CASSESGKVYGYTF.

Remarks on this clone: A read error may account for a junction end that differs from germline. The chain has TRBV7-7 and TRBJ2-1; TRBD2 might be the D (5 bases). CDR3 length: 14 residues. Germline V gene data show CDR1 as SSHAT and CDR2 as FNYEAQ (reference sequence). The CDR3 region has the DNA TGTGCTAGCAGCTTAGCAACTAGTGGGGATGAGCAGTTCTTC. Protein sequence: CASSLATSGDEQFF.

This clone was counted once. The chain employs TRBV10-2 and TRBJ2-3; no clear D. The CDR3 runs 14 residues. The V end lost 6 bases, the J end lost 3 bases, and 13 bases lay between the germline ends. Germline V gene data show CDR1 as WSHSY and CDR2 as SAAADI. The CDR3 reads CASRVFARTDTQYF. The CDR3 region has the DNA TGCGCCAGCAGAGTCTTCGCACGAACAGATACGCAGTATTTT.

This rearrangement joins TRBV2 to TRBJ1-1; D not resolved. The CDR3 has 14 amino acids. Germline V lookup: CDR1 SNHLY, CDR2 FYNNEI. V lost 1 base and J 5 bases, leaving 11 bases between the germline ends. The CDR3 sequence: CASSEDGVGTEAFF. In nucleotides, the CDR3 is TGTGCCAGCAGTGAAGATGGAGTGGGTACTGAAGCTTTCTTT.

This clone has a single count. The chain couples TRBV14 to TRBJ2-7; no reliable D call. The CDR3 contains 15 residues. V lost 6 bases to trimming and J lost 0 bases, with 15 bases between them. Germline V gene sequence: CDR1 SGHDN, CDR2 FVKESK. CDR3 bases: TGTGCCAGCAGTCACAAGATGACATACTCCTACGAGCAGTACTTC. The encoded protein is CASSHKMTYSYEQYF.

The V and J genes are TRBV4-2 and TRBJ1-3; TRBD1 matches 8 bases. The V gene end was trimmed by 0 bases and the J gene end by 4 bases; junction bases not matched to a gene: 5. Germline V CDR1 and CDR2: LGHNA, YNFKEQ. This CDR3 comprises 16 residues. This chain's CDR3 is CASSQDRQGWGNTIYF. The DNA for the CDR3 is TGTGCCAGCAGCCAAGATAGACAGGGGTGGGGAAACACCATATATTTT.

The J gene is TRBJ1-2, the V gene TRBV5-1; D not certain. The CDR3 length is 12 residues. CDR1 and CDR2 from the germline V gene are SGHRS and YFSETQ. V lost 4 bases, J lost 2 bases, and 6 bases lay in between. The CDR3, as DNA: TGCGCCAGCAGCAGAGACAACTATGGCTACACCTTC. Its translation is CASSRDNYGYTF. The full variable domain, rest sourced from reference TRBV5-1 and TRBJ1-2, is KAGVTQTPRYLIKTRGQQVTLSCSPISGHRSVSWYQQTPGQGLQFLFEYFSETQRNKGNFPGRFSGRQFSNSRSEMNVSTLELGDSALYLCASSRDNYGYTFGSGTRLTVV.

This sequence joins TRBV5-4 and TRBJ1-3; D is undetermined. V was shortened by 0 bases and J by 0 bases, with 13 bases between the two germline ends. The CDR3 is made up of 17 amino acids. Germline values: CDR1 SGHNT, CDR2 YYREEE (reference sequence). CDR3 DNA: TGTGCCAGCAGCTTGGGGGCGACGGGAGCCTCTGGAAACACCATATATTTT. As protein: CASSLGATGASGNTIYF.

V is TRBV7-9 and J is TRBJ2-7; D possibly corresponds to TRBD2 (5 bases). Between the trimmed V and J ends, which lost 4 bases and 0 bases, there was a span of 16 bases. The CDR3 is 16 amino acids. The germline CDR1 and CDR2 sequences are SEHNR and FQNEAQ (reference sequence). DNA for the CDR3: TGTGCCAGCAGCTCTCCTGGCGACTATACCTCCTACGAGCAGTACTTC. Translating gives CASSSPGDYTSYEQYF.

The V call is TRBV15, the J call TRBJ1-3; D is possibly TRBD1 (5 bases). The ends were cut back, 0 bases at V and 3 bases at J, with 9 bases in the middle. Germline V gives CDR1 LNHNV, CDR2 YYDKDF (reference sequence). The length of the CDR3 is 15 residues. CDR3 residues: CATSRDRGVGNTIYF. The CDR3, as DNA: TGTGCCACCAGCAGAGATCGGGGGGTTGGAAACACCATATATTTT. Full variable domain (missing parts from reference TRBV15 and TRBJ1-3): DAMVIQNPRYQVTQFGKPVTLSCSQTLNHNVMYWYQQKSSQAPKLLFHYYDKDFNNEADTPDNFQSRRPNTSFCFLDIRSPGLGDTAMYLCATSRDRGVGNTIYFGEGSWLTVV.

V usage is TRBV30 and J usage is TRBJ1-2, with 11 bases fitting TRBD1. The V segment lost 8 bases and the J segment 8 bases; nucleotides outside the gene matches: 4. Germline CDR1 GTSNPN, CDR2 SVGIG (reference sequence). This CDR3 has 11 amino acids. The CDR3 nucleotides read TGTGCCGCGGACAGGGGGCAAGGCTACACCTTC. Protein product: CAADRGQGYTF.

This chain uses TRBV11-2 with TRBJ1-3; D gene uncertain. The CDR3 length is 14 residues. The germline V gene has CDR1 SGHAT and CDR2 FQNNGV. V was trimmed by 1 base and J by 4 bases, leaving 8 bases between them. As DNA, the CDR3 is TGTGCCAGCAGCTTAGCAGAAAGGGGAAACACCATATATTTT. Encoded protein: CASSLAERGNTIYF.

The CDR3 DNA is TGTGCCAGCAGTCAGACAGGGAATTATAATTCACCCCTCCACTTT. It yields the protein CASSQTGNYNSPLHF. The chain links TRBV6-6 to TRBJ1-6; 7 bases are a match to TRBD1. The germline CDR1 and CDR2 sequences are MNHNY and SVGAGI (reference sequence). The CDR3 runs 15 residues. Trimming removed 5 bases from V and 4 bases from J; junction bases left unmatched: 5.

This chain joins TRBV19 and TRBJ1-2; D ambiguous. The CDR3 contains 13 residues. Germline CDR1 is LNHDA and CDR2 is SQIVND (reference sequence). The ends were cut back, 3 bases at V and 4 bases at J, with 9 bases in the middle. The CDR3 region is CASSIKGIYGYTF. Here the CDR3 DNA reads TGTGCCAGTAGTATCAAAGGCATCTATGGCTACACCTTC. Using reference TRBV19 and TRBJ1-2 for the parts outside the CDR3, the full variable domain is DGGITQSPKYLFRKEGQNVTLSCEQNLNHDAMYWYRQDPGQGLRLIYYSQIVNDFQKGDIAEGYSVSREKKESFPLTVTSAQKNPTAFYLCASSIKGIYGYTFGSGTRLTVV.

The chain carries TRBV2 and TRBJ2-7; D may correspond to TRBD1 or TRBD2 (5 bases each). Trimming left V 8 bases short and J 2 bases short, with 10 bases between. CDR1 is SNHLY, CDR2 FYNNEI, per germline. There are 12 residues in the CDR3. CDR3 bases: TGTGCCAGCGCTTGGGACCCCTACGAGCAGTACTTC. This encodes CASAWDPYEQYF.

This clone was seen only once. J is TRBJ1-1 and V is TRBV27; D perhaps matches TRBD1 (5 bases). Per the germline V gene, CDR1 is MNHEY and CDR2 is SMNVEV (reference sequence). The CDR3 extends over 15 amino acids. V dropped 8 bases and J dropped 0 bases, with 16 bases sitting between them. The CDR3 loop reads CASLERQGMNTEAFF. DNA of the CDR3: TGTGCCAGCCTTGAAAGGCAGGGCATGAACACTGAAGCTTTCTTT.